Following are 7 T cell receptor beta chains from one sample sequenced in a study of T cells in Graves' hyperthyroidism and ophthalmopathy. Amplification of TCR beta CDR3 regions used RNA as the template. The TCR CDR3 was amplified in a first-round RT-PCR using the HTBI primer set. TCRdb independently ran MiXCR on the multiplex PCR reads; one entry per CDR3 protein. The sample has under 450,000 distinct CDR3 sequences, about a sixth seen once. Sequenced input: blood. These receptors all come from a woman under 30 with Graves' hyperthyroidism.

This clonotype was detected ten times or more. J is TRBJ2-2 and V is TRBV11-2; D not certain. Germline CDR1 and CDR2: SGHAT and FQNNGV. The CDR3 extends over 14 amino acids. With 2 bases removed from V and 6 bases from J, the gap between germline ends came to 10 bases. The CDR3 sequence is CASSLSLSAGELFF. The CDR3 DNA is TGTGCCAGCAGCTTATCCTTATCCGCCGGGGAGCTGTTTTTT.

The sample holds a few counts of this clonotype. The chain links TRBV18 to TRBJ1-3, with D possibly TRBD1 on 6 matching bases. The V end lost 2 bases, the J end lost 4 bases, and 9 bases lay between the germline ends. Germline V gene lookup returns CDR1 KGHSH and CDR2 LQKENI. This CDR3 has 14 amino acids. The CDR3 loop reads CASSPSGAGNTIYF. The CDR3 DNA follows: TGTGCCAGCTCACCATCAGGGGCAGGAAACACCATATATTTT.

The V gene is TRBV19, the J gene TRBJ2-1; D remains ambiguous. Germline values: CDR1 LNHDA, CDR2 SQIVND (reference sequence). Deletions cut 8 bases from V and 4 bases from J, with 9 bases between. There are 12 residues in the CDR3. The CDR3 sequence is CASRREYNEQFF. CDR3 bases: TGTGCCAGTCGGCGCGAATACAATGAGCAGTTCTTC.

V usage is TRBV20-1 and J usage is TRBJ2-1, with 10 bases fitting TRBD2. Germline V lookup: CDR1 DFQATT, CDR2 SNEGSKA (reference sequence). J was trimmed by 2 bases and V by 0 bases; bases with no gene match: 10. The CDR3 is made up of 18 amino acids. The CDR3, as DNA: TGCAGTGCTAGAGACTTCCGGGCTAGCGGGAGAACCTACAATGAGCAGTTCTTC. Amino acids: CSARDFRASGRTYNEQFF.

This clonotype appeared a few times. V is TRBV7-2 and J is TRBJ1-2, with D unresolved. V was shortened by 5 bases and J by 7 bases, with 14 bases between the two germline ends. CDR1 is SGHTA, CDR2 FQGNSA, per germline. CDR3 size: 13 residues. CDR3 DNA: TGTGCCAGCAGCCGCGGGCTTTCCCCTGGCTACACCTTC. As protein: CASSRGLSPGYTF.

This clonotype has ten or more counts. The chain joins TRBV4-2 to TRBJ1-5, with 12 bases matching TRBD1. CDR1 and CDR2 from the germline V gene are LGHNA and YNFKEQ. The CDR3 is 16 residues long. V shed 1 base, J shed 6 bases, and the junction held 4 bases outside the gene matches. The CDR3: CASSQGGTGGFQPQHF. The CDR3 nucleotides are TGTGCCAGCAGCCAAGGGGGGACAGGGGGCTTTCAGCCCCAGCATTTT.

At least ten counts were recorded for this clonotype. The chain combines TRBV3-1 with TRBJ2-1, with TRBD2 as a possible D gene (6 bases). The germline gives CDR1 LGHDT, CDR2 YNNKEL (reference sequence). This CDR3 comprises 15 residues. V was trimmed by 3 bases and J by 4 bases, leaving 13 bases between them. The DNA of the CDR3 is TGTGCCAGCAGCCACCCGGACTACTTATACAATGAGCAGTTCTTC. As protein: CASSHPDYLYNEQFF.